Listed here are 27 T cell receptor beta chains from one sample, sequenced in a study of blood T cells in healthy people across ages. A second PCR, run for about 7 to 11 cycles, used a sample-barcoded 5' primer plus a J-beta primer mix. TCRdb redid the calling of the 5' RACE reads with MiXCR, one entry per CDR3 protein. The table includes about 640,000 distinct CDR3 sequences, about 28% detected once. The sequenced sample consisted of blood. The receptor set was obtained from an elderly woman in good health.

In regard to this clonotype: The junction shows a germline mismatch at one end, possibly a read error. This chain connects TRBV10-2 to TRBJ1-1; 7 bases align to TRBD1. Germline assignment: CDR1 WSHSY and CDR2 SAAADI. This CDR3 region has 15 residues. The CDR3 DNA sequence: TGCGCCAGTAGTGAGTCAGGGGGGCAGAACACTGGAGCTTTCTTT. It is translated as CASSESGGQNTGAFF.

This clonotype has only a few counts. V gene TRBV7-2 combines with J gene TRBJ1-2; 7 nucleotides match TRBD1. CDR3 length: 14 amino acids. Losses at the gene ends were 8 bases for V and 5 bases for J; bases not matched to a gene: 11. Germline CDR1 reads SGHTA; CDR2 reads FQGNSA. CDR3 sequence reads: CASGTGAGGYGYTF. The CDR3 DNA sequence: TGTGCCAGCGGGACCGGGGCAGGGGGGTATGGCTACACCTTC. The variable domain in full, completed from reference TRBV7-2 and TRBJ1-2, reads GAGVSQSPSNKVTEKGKDVELRCDPISGHTALYWYRQSLGQGLEFLIYFQGNSAPDKSGLPSDRFSAERTGGSVSTLTIQRTQQEDSAVYLCASGTGAGGYGYTFGSGTRLTVV.

In regard to this clonotype: This may stem from a read error, because a much larger clone lies one nucleotide away. The rearrangement links TRBV15 to TRBJ2-7; 7 bases map to TRBD2. Germline V CDR1 and CDR2: LNHNV, YYDKDF (reference sequence). This CDR3 contains 14 residues. Losses at the gene ends were 5 bases for V and 7 bases for J; bases not matched to a gene: 11. CDR3 loop: CATSFAGVYNEQYF. The CDR3 DNA reads TGTGCCACCAGCTTTGCGGGGGTATACAATGAGCAGTACTTC. Combining the CDR3 with reference TRBV15 and TRBJ2-7 gives the whole variable domain DAMVIQNPRYQVTQFGKPVTLSCSQTLNHNVMYWYQQKSSQAPKLLFHYYDKDFNNEADTPDNFQSRRPNTSFCFLDIRSPGLGDTAMYLCATSFAGVYNEQYFGPGTRLTVT.

On this clonotype itself: A much bigger clone sits one base away, suggesting this may be a read error. The V call is TRBV7-2, the J call TRBJ2-5; a possible D gene is TRBD2 (6 bases). Germline V gives CDR1 SGHTA, CDR2 FQGNSA. Trimming shortened V by 1 base and J by 9 bases, and 15 bases separated the two germline ends. The CDR3 is 14 amino acids. In DNA form, the CDR3 reads TGTGCCAGCAGCTTAGGAGGGACTTTGGAGGCCCAGTACTTC. Translated, it gives CASSLGGTLEAQYF.

This clonotype was detected ten times or more. The chain couples TRBV7-8 to TRBJ2-7, with D perhaps matching TRBD2 (5 bases). Trimming removed 1 base from V and 0 bases from J, with 13 bases in between. Per germline, CDR1 SGHVS and CDR2 FQNEAQ. The CDR3 spans 16 residues. CDR3 residues: CASSLELPGFSYEQYF. The CDR3 coding sequence is TGTGCCAGCAGCTTAGAACTCCCGGGGTTCTCCTACGAGCAGTACTTC.

This clonotype occurred many times. The CDR3 sequence: CASSFQGTDTEAFF. The CDR3 DNA sequence: TGTGCCAGCAGCTTTCAGGGGACGGACACTGAAGCTTTCTTT. The chain recombines TRBV7-3 with TRBJ1-1, with a possible D match to TRBD1 (6 bases). The CDR3 is 14 residues long. Germline V lookup: CDR1 SGHTA, CDR2 FQGTGA. Deletions cut 3 bases from V and 3 bases from J, with 11 bases between.

This clonotype was seen at least ten times. The V call is TRBV7-9, the J call TRBJ2-1; D is perhaps TRBD1 or TRBD2 (5 bases each). Germline V gene data show CDR1 as SEHNR and CDR2 as FQNEAQ (reference sequence). The CDR3 totals 16 residues. The V end lost 1 base, the J end lost 0 bases, and 10 bases lay between the germline ends. The chain's CDR3 is CASSLVRDRSYNEQFF. The CDR3 DNA reads as TGTGCCAGCAGCTTAGTTCGGGACCGCTCCTACAATGAGCAGTTCTTC.

As to this clonotype: A single base separates this from a much larger clone, so it may be a read error. This chain connects TRBV4-3 to TRBJ2-3, with 9 bases that match TRBD2. V lost 0 bases, J lost 4 bases, and 8 bases stayed unmatched. Germline V lookup: CDR1 LGHNA, CDR2 YSLEER. The CDR3 consists of 17 residues. The CDR3 here is CASSQEGSGGGADTQYF. CDR3 coding DNA: TGCGCCAGCAGCCAAGAAGGTAGCGGGGGTGGAGCAGATACGCAGTATTTT.

For this clonotype: A read error is possible here, since a much larger clone lies one base away. V is TRBV7-6 and J is TRBJ2-7, with 12 nucleotides matching TRBD1. Germline V gene lookup returns CDR1 SGHVS and CDR2 FNYEAQ. Trimming at V came to 7 bases and at J to 7 bases, leaving 11 bases not matched to a gene. The CDR3 loop spans 15 amino acids. DNA for the CDR3: TGTGCCAGCACCGAGGGACAGGGGGCCTACAATGAGCAGTACTTC. It specifies CASTEGQGAYNEQYF.

This clonotype was seen many times. This chain connects TRBV5-1 to TRBJ2-1, with 10 bases aligning to TRBD1. The CDR3 is 14 amino acids. Looked up from germline, CDR1 is SGHRS and CDR2 is YFSETQ. Trimming took 4 bases from V and 8 from J; bases not matched to a gene: 6. CDR3 region: CASSRDRGRDEQFF. The CDR3 DNA reads TGCGCCAGCAGCCGGGACAGGGGTCGGGATGAGCAGTTCTTC.

In its sample, this clonotype was seen many times. V and J are TRBV9 and TRBJ2-3, with 12 bases that match TRBD2. The CDR3 spans 16 residues. Germline loops: CDR1 SGDLS, CDR2 YYNGEE. After removal of 3 bases from V and 2 bases from J, the junction contained 4 bases not matched to a gene. CDR3 nucleotides: TGTGCCAGCAGCGAACTAGCGGGGGGTTTCACAGATACGCAGTATTTT. Its translation is CASSELAGGFTDTQYF.

In its sample, this clonotype was seen many times. This chain joins TRBV29-1 and TRBJ2-3, with 10 bases lining up with TRBD1. The V gene end was trimmed by 3 bases and the J gene end by 8 bases; junction bases not matched to a gene: 5. The CDR3 length is 13 residues. Germline values: CDR1 SQVTM, CDR2 ANQGSEA. The CDR3: CSVDIGQGGTQYF. CDR3 DNA sequence: TGCAGCGTTGATATAGGACAGGGGGGTACGCAGTATTTT.

The table lists this clonotype with many counts. CDR3 nucleotides: TGCGCCAGCAGCTTGGAGGCGCGGGGGGAGGATACGCAGTATTTT. It specifies CASSLEARGEDTQYF. The genes are TRBV5-1 and TRBJ2-3, with 8 nucleotides matching TRBD2. From germline, CDR1 is SGHRS and CDR2 YFSETQ. CDR3 length equals 15 residues. V gave up 0 bases and J gave up 6 bases; unmatched junction bases: 6.

V usage is TRBV2 and J usage is TRBJ2-7, with D perhaps assigned TRBD1 or TRBD2 (6 bases each). Germline CDR1 is SNHLY and CDR2 is FYNNEI. V lost 7 bases and J 9 bases, leaving 22 bases between the germline ends. There are 14 residues in the CDR3. The CDR3 loop reads CASKGGRGMAGQYF. CDR3 nucleotide sequence: TGTGCCAGCAAGGGGGGCAGGGGAATGGCCGGGCAGTACTTC.

This chain connects TRBV5-5 to TRBJ2-7, with D possibly matching TRBD1 (6 bases). V gave up 4 bases and J gave up 2 bases, with 16 bases separating them. Looked up from germline, CDR1 is SGHKS and CDR2 is YYEKEE (reference sequence). The CDR3 loop spans 15 amino acids. The CDR3 region is CASSKTFTGTYEQYF. The CDR3 DNA reads as TGTGCCAGCAGCAAAACCTTTACAGGGACCTACGAGCAGTACTTC.

The CDR3: CASSSSQGFLYEQYF. CDR3 coding DNA: TGTGCCAGCAGCTCGAGTCAGGGATTCCTCTACGAGCAGTACTTC. This chain joins TRBV7-9 and TRBJ2-7; TRBD1 might be the D (5 bases). The germline gives CDR1 SEHNR, CDR2 FQNEAQ (reference sequence). The CDR3 has 15 residues. Trimming removed 4 bases at V and 3 bases at J, with 16 bases between.

This clonotype has ten or more counts. This chain links TRBV6-5 with TRBJ2-1, with 10 positions matching TRBD2. The germline V gene has CDR1 MNHEY and CDR2 SVGAGI. The CDR3 loop spans 15 amino acids. The V gene end was trimmed by 6 bases and the J gene end by 2 bases; junction bases not matched to a gene: 4. CDR3 bases: TGTGCCAGCAGCCGGACTAGCGGAACCTACAATGAGCAGTTCTTC. Amino acids: CASSRTSGTYNEQFF.

This clonotype has ten or more counts. This could be a read error, since a much larger clone is one nucleotide away. The chain is built from TRBV3-1 and TRBJ2-7, with D uncertain. The CDR3 is 13 amino acids. Germline CDR1 LGHDT, CDR2 YNNKEL (reference sequence). Trimming removed 4 bases at V and 7 bases at J, with 14 bases between. The CDR3 spells CASSPPNGNEQYF. CDR3 nucleotide sequence: TGTGCCAGCAGCCCGCCGAATGGAAATGAGCAGTACTTC.

This clonotype was detected many times. The genes are TRBV5-6 and TRBJ1-5, with 10 nucleotides matching TRBD1. The junction had 8 bases not matched to a gene; V was cut back by 2 bases and J by 6 bases. The CDR3 extends over 16 amino acids. Per germline, CDR1 SGHDT and CDR2 YYEEEE. CDR3 loop: CASSLGTGEWSQPQHF. The CDR3 DNA sequence: TGTGCCAGCAGCTTAGGGACAGGGGAATGGAGTCAGCCCCAGCATTTT.

This clonotype was found a few times. The chain employs TRBV6-1 and TRBJ2-1; 9 nucleotides match TRBD2. Losses at the gene ends were 5 bases for V and 7 bases for J; bases not matched to a gene: 9. Germline V gene data show CDR1 as MNHNS and CDR2 as SASEGT. The CDR3 spans 15 residues. CDR3 bases: TGTGCCAGCAGTCAGGAGCGGGGGGCCCTTAATGAGCAGTTCTTC. It codes for CASSQERGALNEQFF.

This clonotype was detected ten times or more. V is TRBV27 and J is TRBJ2-5; 9 bases are shared with TRBD2. CDR1 is MNHEY and CDR2 is SMNVEV in the germline V gene (reference sequence). V dropped 0 bases and J dropped 4; count of bases not matched to a gene: 6. The CDR3 is 16 residues long. The CDR3 loop is CASSLSRGGAPETQYF. The DNA of the CDR3 is TGTGCCAGCAGTTTATCTCGCGGGGGGGCCCCAGAGACCCAGTACTTC.

The CDR3 protein is CASSRGRGGKLFF. CDR3 DNA sequence: TGTGCCAGCAGTAGGGGGCGCGGGGGAAAACTGTTTTTT. This chain connects TRBV2 to TRBJ1-4; 7 bases map to TRBD1. This CDR3 is 13 amino acids long. In germline, CDR1 is SNHLY, CDR2 FYNNEI. V was clipped by 5 bases and J by 10 bases; unmatched bases: 7.

The sample holds many counts of this clonotype. In nucleotides, the CDR3 is TGCAGTGCTAGAGATTTAAAAGCCAAAAACATTCAGTACTTC. Translating it yields CSARDLKAKNIQYF. The V call is TRBV20-1, the J call TRBJ2-4; D not resolved. CDR3 length: 14 amino acids. Germline V gene lookup returns CDR1 DFQATT and CDR2 SNEGSKA (reference sequence). Trimming shortened V by 0 bases and J by 0 bases, and 6 bases separated the two germline ends.

There are a few counts of this clonotype. It may be a read error: a sequence one base away is much more abundant. This sequence joins TRBV6-1 and TRBJ1-2; D is ambiguous. Germline CDR1 is MNHNS and CDR2 is SASEGT. This CDR3 has 14 residues. The CDR3 region is CVSSEAGDNYGYTF. As DNA, the CDR3 is TGTGTCAGCAGTGAAGCGGGAGATAACTATGGCTACACCTTC.

This clonotype has at least ten counts. V and J are TRBV20-1 and TRBJ2-7; 9 bases are a match to TRBD1. Germline CDR1 reads DFQATT; CDR2 reads SNEGSKA (reference sequence). The CDR3 runs to 13 residues. The trim removed 5 bases at V and 2 bases at J, leaving 4 bases unmatched. Here the CDR3 DNA reads TGCAGTGCTCCTCGGACAGGGGCCTACGAGCAGTACTTC. Encoded protein: CSAPRTGAYEQYF.

V usage is TRBV7-6 and J usage is TRBJ2-3; D assignment may be TRBD1 or TRBD2 (7 bases each). V lost 7 bases and J 10 bases, leaving 18 bases between the germline ends. The germline CDR1 and CDR2 sequences are SGHVS and FNYEAQ. The CDR3 is 13 residues long. CDR3 coding DNA: TGTGCCAGCAACTACATTCAGGGGGGGCCGCAGTATTTT. It yields the protein CASNYIQGGPQYF.

This clonotype has just a few counts. The chain uses TRBV6-2 or TRBV6-3 and TRBJ1-1; 7 bases fit TRBD1. V dropped 5 bases and J dropped 1; count of bases not matched to a gene: 4. This CDR3 comprises 14 residues. Germline CDR1 and CDR2: MNHEY and SVGEGT. The CDR3 region is CASSTWTGNTEAFF. CDR3 nucleotides: TGTGCCAGCAGTACATGGACAGGGAACACTGAAGCTTTCTTT.